The 17 T cell receptor beta chains below come from one sample, sequenced in a study of blood T cell repertoires in COVID-19. The method was immunoSEQ multiplex PCR; TCRdb's version includes in-frame clones alone and lacks a portion of them. The data contain roughly 220,000 clones, around 85% of them singletons. Sequenced material: PBMCs or T cells enriched from blood (not recorded which). The receptors stem from a middle-aged woman with acute COVID-19.

The V gene is TRBV7-2, the J gene TRBJ1-3, with D possibly matching TRBD1 (6 bases). Germline assignment: CDR1 SGHTA and CDR2 FQGNSA. This CDR3 comprises 16 residues. V shed 5 bases and J shed 0 bases, with 14 bases lying between them. The CDR3 bases are TGTGCCAGCAGCCTGGGACATCCGAGCTCTGGAAACACCATATATTTT. Encoded protein: CASSLGHPSSGNTIYF.

The gene calls are TRBV4-1 and TRBJ2-1; D remains ambiguous. CDR3 length: 13 residues. Germline CDR1 MGHRA, CDR2 YSYEKL. V was trimmed by 1 base and J by 6 bases, leaving 7 bases between them. DNA of the CDR3: TGCGCCAGCAGCCAAGGGGCCCGCAATGAGCAGTTCTTC. Amino acid sequence: CASSQGARNEQFF.

The chain combines TRBV5-4 with TRBJ1-6; D call uncertain. V shed 1 base and J shed 0 bases, with 5 bases lying between them. CDR3 length: 15 amino acids. Looked up from germline, CDR1 is SGHNT and CDR2 is YYREEE (reference sequence). CDR3 region: CASSLRSSYNSPLHF. Written as DNA, the CDR3 is TGTGCCAGCAGCTTGAGGAGCTCCTATAATTCACCCCTCCACTTT.

This clone was picked up a small number of times. The J gene is TRBJ2-7, the V gene TRBV11-2, with 7 bases lining up with TRBD2. Trimming took 5 bases from V and 9 from J; bases not matched to a gene: 7. The germline gives CDR1 SGHAT, CDR2 FQNNGV. The CDR3 totals 12 residues. CDR3 sequence: CASSPGTTGQYF. The CDR3, as DNA: TGTGCCAGCAGCCCGGGGACTACGGGGCAGTACTTC.

The rearrangement joins TRBV6-5 to TRBJ1-5, with D unclear. The V end lost 7 bases, the J end lost 7 bases, and 14 bases lay between the germline ends. The CDR3 sequence is 13 residues long. Germline lookup yields CDR1 MNHEY and CDR2 SVGAGI. CDR3: CASTQFSGQPQHF. The CDR3 bases are TGTGCCAGCACCCAATTTTCCGGGCAGCCCCAGCATTTT.

This clone has a handful of counts. This chain joins TRBV28 and TRBJ1-2; D is possibly TRBD1 (5 bases). The V end lost 2 bases, the J end lost 4 bases, and 17 bases lay between the germline ends. Looked up from germline, CDR1 is MDHEN and CDR2 is SYDVKM. The CDR3 covers 16 residues. CDR3 DNA: TGTGCCAGCAGTTTAAAGCGGGGCCTGGTAGGCTATGGCTACACCTTC. It codes for CASSLKRGLVGYGYTF.

CDR3 protein: CATSDSREARYGYTF. The CDR3 DNA reads TGTGCCACCAGTGACAGTCGAGAGGCTAGGTATGGCTACACCTTC. This chain connects TRBV24-1 to TRBJ1-2; D is unresolved. Germline-derived CDR1 and CDR2 are KGHDR and SFDVKD. The V and J ends lost 4 bases and 5 bases respectively, with 16 bases between them. This CDR3 has 15 residues.

V and J are TRBV12-3 or TRBV12-4 and TRBJ1-5; D uncertain. Trimming removed 2 bases at V and 6 bases at J, with 8 bases between. This CDR3 contains 13 residues. The CDR3 DNA is TGTGCCAGCAGTTTAAACCCCGGTCAGCCCCAGCATTTT. Its translation: CASSLNPGQPQHF.

The chain couples TRBV21-1 to TRBJ2-7; the D segment call TRBD2 is taken from the table without a DNA check. TRBV21-1 is a pseudogene segment. This CDR3 has 19 residues. In DNA, the CDR3 is TGTGCCAGCAGCAAAGATCGCCGACTAGCGGGGGGACCGAACTACGAGCAGTACTTC. Protein sequence: CASSKDRRLAGGPNYEQYF.

This clone was recorded only once. The rearrangement uses TRBV14 and TRBJ2-7, with 14 bases fitting TRBD2. The CDR3 runs to 17 residues. Germline loops: CDR1 SGHDN, CDR2 FVKESK. Trimming at V came to 1 base and at J to 4 bases, leaving 6 bases not matched to a gene. The CDR3 bases are TGTGCCAGCAGCCAAGGGGGACTAGCGGGGGATCGTTACGAGCAGTACTTC. This encodes CASSQGGLAGDRYEQYF.

The J gene is TRBJ2-7, the V gene TRBV6-5, with D perhaps matching TRBD2 (6 bases). This CDR3 comprises 13 residues. The V gene's germline CDR1 is MNHEY and CDR2 SVGAGI. V gave up 7 bases and J gave up 3 bases, with 13 bases separating them. CDR3 sequence reads: CASMGGSLYEQYF. The CDR3 DNA is TGTGCCAGCATGGGGGGTTCCCTCTACGAGCAGTACTTC.

The V and J genes are TRBV2 and TRBJ1-1; 7 nucleotides align to TRBD1. The germline V gene has CDR1 SNHLY and CDR2 FYNNEI. The junction had 5 bases not matched to a gene; V was cut back by 6 bases and J by 1 base. This CDR3 is 14 amino acids long. CDR3 nucleotide sequence: TGTGCCAGCAGCAGTCGGACAGGGAACACTGAAGCTTTCTTT. Its translation is CASSSRTGNTEAFF.

This clone was seen a few times. This chain connects TRBV27 to TRBJ2-1; TRBD1 matches at 11 bases. This CDR3 is 15 amino acids long. Germline values: CDR1 MNHEY, CDR2 SMNVEV (reference sequence). The J segment lost 9 bases and the V segment lost 5 bases, leaving 9 bases of the junction unmatched. CDR3 amino acids: CASSLSGTGGGEQFF. The CDR3 region has the DNA TGTGCCAGCAGTCTCTCCGGGACAGGGGGAGGTGAGCAGTTCTTC.

CDR3 residues: CASSLARNTEAFF. In nucleotides, the CDR3 is TGTGCCAGCAGCTTGGCCAGGAACACTGAAGCTTTCTTT. V usage is TRBV5-6 and J usage is TRBJ1-1; no clear D gene. CDR3 length: 13 residues. Deletions cut 0 bases from V and 1 base from J, with 4 bases between. The V gene's germline CDR1 is SGHDT and CDR2 YYEEEE.

The chain recombines TRBV2 with TRBJ1-2; TRBD1 is a possible D gene (5 bases). This CDR3 has 14 amino acids. CDR1 and CDR2 from the germline V gene are SNHLY and FYNNEI. Trimming stripped 4 bases from V and 2 bases from J, with 11 bases between. CDR3 nucleotides: TGTGCCAGCAGTGTAGGTAGGGGCAACTATGGCTACACCTTC. It yields the protein CASSVGRGNYGYTF.

The gene calls are TRBV19 and TRBJ2-3; D possibly corresponds to TRBD2 (5 bases). Trimming cost V 3 bases and J 4 bases, with 8 bases left between them. Germline V gene sequence: CDR1 LNHDA, CDR2 SQIVND (reference sequence). The CDR3 is 13 amino acids. DNA for the CDR3: TGTGCCAGTAGTATGAATAGCGCAGATACGCAGTATTTT. This sequence encodes CASSMNSADTQYF.

The V gene is TRBV19, the J gene TRBJ1-1; no reliable D call. Trimming pared 5 bases from V and 4 bases from J, leaving 17 bases between. Germline V gene lookup returns CDR1 LNHDA and CDR2 SQIVND (reference sequence). CDR3 length equals 15 residues. The CDR3 DNA sequence: TGTGCCAGTAGTGGAAAGACAACTCCGCGCACTGAAGCTTTCTTT. This translates into CASSGKTTPRTEAFF.